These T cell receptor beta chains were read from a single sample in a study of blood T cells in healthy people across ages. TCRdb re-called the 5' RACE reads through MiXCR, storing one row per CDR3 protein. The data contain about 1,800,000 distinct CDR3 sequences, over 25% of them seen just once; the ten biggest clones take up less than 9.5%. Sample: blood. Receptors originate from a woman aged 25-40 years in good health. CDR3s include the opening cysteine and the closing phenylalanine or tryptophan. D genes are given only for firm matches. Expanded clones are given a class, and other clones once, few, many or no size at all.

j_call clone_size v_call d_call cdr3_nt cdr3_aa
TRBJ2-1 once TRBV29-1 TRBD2 TGCAGCGTTGAGTACGGGAGGGCCGGAACAAACAATGAGCAGTTCTTC CSVEYGRAGTNNEQFF
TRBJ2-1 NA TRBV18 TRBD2 TGTGCCAGCTCCCTCACCGGGGGGGCTGATGAGCAGTTCTTC CASSLTGGADEQFF
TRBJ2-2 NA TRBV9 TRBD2 TGTGCCAGCAGCCTAGCGGGGATTAACACCGGGGAGCTGTTTTTT CASSLAGINTGELFF
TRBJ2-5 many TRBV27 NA TGTGCCAGCAGGACGCTGGCCCAGGAGAGAGAGACCCAGTACTTC CASRTLAQERETQYF
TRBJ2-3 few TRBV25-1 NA TGTGCCAGCAGTGAATACTATGATACGCAGTATTTT CASSEYYDTQYF
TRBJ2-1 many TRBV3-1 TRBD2 TGTGCCAGCAGCCAAGTGAGGATAGCGGGGGACAATGAGCAGTTCTTC CASSQVRIAGDNEQFF
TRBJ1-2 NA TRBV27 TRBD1 TGTGCCAGCAGCAAACCGGACAGGGGGAACTTTGACTATGGCTACACCTTC CASSKPDRGNFDYGYTF
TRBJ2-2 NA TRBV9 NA TGTGCCAGCAGCGTAGGAGGGTCCAACACCGGGGAGCTGTTTTTT CASSVGGSNTGELFF
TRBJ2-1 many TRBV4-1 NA TGCGCCAGCAGCCAAGGCCGGGGCCTAACCTACAATGAGCAGTTCTTC CASSQGRGLTYNEQFF
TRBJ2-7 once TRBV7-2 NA TGTGCCAGCAGCTTAGAGCGGATAAGCTCCTACAATGAGCAGTACTTC CASSLERISSYNEQYF
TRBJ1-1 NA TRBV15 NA TGTGCCACCAGCAGAGCTTTAGGCCGCATCGTTGAAGCTTTCTTT CATSRALGRIVEAFF
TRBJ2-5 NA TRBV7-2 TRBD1 TGTGCCAGCACCCGATTACCCGGGGACAGGGGAGAGACCCAGTACTTC CASTRLPGDRGETQYF
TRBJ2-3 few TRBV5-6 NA TGTGCCAGCAGCTTGGGGCAGAGAGACATCACAGATACGCAGTATTTT CASSLGQRDITDTQYF
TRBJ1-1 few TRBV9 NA TGTGCCAGCAGCGTAGCTGGGGGTTCCACCAACACTGAAGCTTTCTTT CASSVAGGSTNTEAFF
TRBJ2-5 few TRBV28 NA TGTGCCAGCACCAAGCGTGGGGGCGGGCGAGAGACCCAGTACTTC CASTKRGGGRETQYF
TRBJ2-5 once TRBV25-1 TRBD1 TGTGCCAGCAGTGAATGGACAGGGGCGGAAGAGACCCAGTACTTC CASSEWTGAEETQYF
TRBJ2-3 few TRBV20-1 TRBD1 TGCAGTGCTAGATCCCCCGGACAGGGGGAATTAGATACGCAGTATTTT CSARSPGQGELDTQYF
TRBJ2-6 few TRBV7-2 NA TGTGCCAGCAGCTATGCGAGCGGCTCTGGGGCCAACGTCCTGACTTTC CASSYASGSGANVLTF
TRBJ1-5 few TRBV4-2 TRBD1 TGTGCCAGCAGCCAATCGAACAGGGGCCTAGGACAGCCCCAGCATTTT CASSQSNRGLGQPQHF
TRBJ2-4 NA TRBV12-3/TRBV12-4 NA TGTGCCGGCAGTTTAATCAGGGGCGGAAACATTCAGTACTTC CAGSLIRGGNIQYF
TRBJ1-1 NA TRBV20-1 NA TGCAGTGTTCGAAACGGGAACACTGAAGCTTTCTTT CSVRNGNTEAFF
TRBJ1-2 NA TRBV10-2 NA TGCGCCAGCAGAAGCCTATCACCTAACAGGTTGGAGAACTATGGCTACACCTTC CASRSLSPNRLENYGYTF
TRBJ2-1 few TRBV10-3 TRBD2 TGTGCCATGAGTAGCGGGGCTGACAATGAGCAGTTCTTC CAMSSGADNEQFF
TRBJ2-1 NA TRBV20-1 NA TGCAGTGCTGGACAAGGTCCCTCCTACAATGAGCAGTTCTTC CSAGQGPSYNEQFF
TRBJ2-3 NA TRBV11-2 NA TGTGCCAGCAGCCGGTCCGTGGATACGCAGTATTTT CASSRSVDTQYF
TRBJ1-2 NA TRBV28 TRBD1 TGTGCCAGCAGCCTACAAACCCGGGACAGGGGGCAGGATGGCTACACCTTC CASSLQTRDRGQDGYTF
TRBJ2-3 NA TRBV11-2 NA TGTGCCAGCACCCGTTCGGGAGCGGCAGATACGCAGTATTTT CASTRSGAADTQYF
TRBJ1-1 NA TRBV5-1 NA TGCGCCAGCAGCACAGACCGGGCCCGAGACACTGAAGCTTTCTTT CASSTDRARDTEAFF
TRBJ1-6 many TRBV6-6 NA TGTGCCAGCAGTTTATCCCCGGGGAGTGGTTCACCCCTCCACTTT CASSLSPGSGSPLHF
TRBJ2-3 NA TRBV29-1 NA TGCAGCGTTATCCGGACGGGCAATACGCAGTATTTT CSVIRTGNTQYF
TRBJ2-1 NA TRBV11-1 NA TGTGCCAGCAGCCCCCTTGTAACGACCTACAATGAGCAGTTCTTC CASSPLVTTYNEQFF
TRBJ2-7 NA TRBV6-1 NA TGTGCCAGCAGTGAAGCGACAGGGCTTTATACCGGGACTAACGAGCAGTACTTC CASSEATGLYTGTNEQYF
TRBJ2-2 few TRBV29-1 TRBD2 TGCAGCGTTGAAGACTGGGGACTAGCGGACACCGGGGAGCTGTTTTTT CSVEDWGLADTGELFF
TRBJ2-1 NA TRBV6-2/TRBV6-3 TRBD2 TGTGCCAGCAGTTTACCCCGGACTAGCGGGGTTACCAGCGGGAGAACGAGTGAGCAGTTCTTC CASSLPRTSGVTSGRTSEQFF
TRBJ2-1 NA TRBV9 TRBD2 TGTGCCAGCAGCGTAGCTACGGCTAGCGGGGGCAATGAGCAGTTCTTC CASSVATASGGNEQFF